This T cell receptor beta chain is drawn from a study of Ad26.COV2.S vaccination and SARS-CoV-2 variants. The data were produced by immunoSEQ multiplex PCR, yet TCRdb's version contains in-frame clones alone and is incomplete. The sample comprises about 390,000 clones, 88% of which are singletons, and under 3.5% rests with the top ten. As to treatment: 15 to 20 received Ad26.COV2.S at low or high dose, single or two shots; a few received placebo; per-sample allocation not given. Sampling happened 63 days after the first vaccine or placebo injection. This CDR3 comprises 14 residues. Germline V lookup: CDR1 MNHEY, CDR2 SVGEGT. V lost 5 bases, J lost 7 bases, and 6 bases stayed unmatched.

The chain uses TRBV6-2 or TRBV6-3 and TRBJ1-1, with 11 bases identical to TRBD1. The sequencing used peripheral blood, collected in a trial of Ad26.COV2.S vaccine versus placebo. The sequence was collected from a person between 18 and 65 years old who received the Ad26.COV2.S COVID-19 vaccine or a placebo. The DNA for the CDR3 is TGTGCCAGCAGTCACGGGACAGGGGGAGGTGAAGCTTTCTTT. This translates into CASSHGTGGGEAFF.